A single T cell receptor beta chain is shown here with its context. The data are from a study of blood T cell repertoires in COVID-19. Turning to the study itself: The United States, Italy and Spain were the sources of the acute and convalescent COVID-19 samples. PBMCs, B-cell-depleted T cells, or T cells provided the cDNA or gDNA that made up the material.

Authors' data handling: Counts of nucleated cells, estimated from reference gene primer amplification, were obtained. Sequencing used immunoSEQ multiplex PCR; TCRdb keeps in-frame clones, though not all of them. For V, J and clone size, that table is used; D and trimming come from the DNA. Among about 210,000 clones listed, about 80% were seen once. The source material was peripheral blood. The receptor comes from a woman aged 80 or over with COVID-19, enrolled during active disease.

The CDR3 spells CASSLRGLLNTEAFF. DNA of the CDR3: TGTGCCAGCAGTCTCAGGGGGCTTCTGAACACTGAAGCTTTCTTT. The chain uses TRBV6-2 or TRBV6-3 and TRBJ1-1; 8 bases line up with TRBD1. The V segment lost 5 bases and the J segment 0 bases; nucleotides outside the gene matches: 5. CDR1 and CDR2 from the germline V gene are MNHEY and SVGEGT. The CDR3 is 15 amino acids.